This is a list of T cell receptor beta chains from one sample in a study of blood T cell repertoires in COVID-19. Generated by immunoSEQ multiplex PCR, the TCRdb table keeps only in-frame clones and is missing some. The data contain 91,000 or so clones, about 87% of them seen just once; the ten biggest clones take up 15% to 19%. Specimen: peripheral blood. Receptors were obtained from a human donor in a cohort sampled during active COVID-19. Each CDR3 is given with its conserved first and last residue. The D gene is left open where the match is weak. Rows give clone size only sometimes, using once, few, many, or a class for an expanded clone.

V gene,D gene,J gene,clone size,CDR3 DNA,CDR3 protein
TRBV7-9,NA,TRBJ1-2,once,TGTGCCAGCAGCTTAGATGGCAGAAACTATGGCTACACCTTC,CASSLDGRNYGYTF
TRBV24-1,NA,TRBJ2-2,NA,TGTGCCACCAGTGCGACTGCGAACACCGGGGAGCTGTTTTTT,CATSATANTGELFF
TRBV28,TRBD2,TRBJ2-1,NA,TGTGCCAGCAGTTTACTAGCGGCCTCTTACAATGAGCAGTTCTTC,CASSLLAASYNEQFF
TRBV5-5,TRBD2,TRBJ2-7,NA,TGTGCCAGCAGCTTGGGAAATAGCGGGGCTGTCTACGAGCAGTACTTC,CASSLGNSGAVYEQYF
TRBV3-1/TRBV3-2,NA,TRBJ1-2,NA,TGTGCCAGCAGCCGAAGGGGCGGCTCCGACTATGGCTACACCTTC,CASSRRGGSDYGYTF
TRBV11-2,TRBD2,TRBJ2-7,NA,TGTGCCAGCAGCGCGGGGGGGGGCAGCTCCTACGAGCAGTACTTC,CASSAGGGSSYEQYF
TRBV4-2,NA,TRBJ1-2,NA,TGTGCCAGCAGCCAAGACCTGAACGGGGTTTATGGCTACACCTTC,CASSQDLNGVYGYTF
TRBV4-1,TRBD2,TRBJ2-7,NA,TGCGCCAGCAGCCAAGAGGGGGGGTTCTCCTACGAGCAGTACTTC,CASSQEGGFSYEQYF
TRBV28,TRBD2,TRBJ2-7,NA,TGTGCCAGCAGTTTTCCAGGGAGGGGCTACGAGCAGTACTTC,CASSFPGRGYEQYF
TRBV10-3,NA,TRBJ1-2,NA,TGTGCCATCCGTGAGGGGCAGGGCGGCACCTTC,CAIREGQGGTF
TRBV4-2,NA,TRBJ2-6,NA,TGTGCCAGCAGCCAATCCACAGGGACTGGGGCCAACGTCCTGACTTTC,CASSQSTGTGANVLTF
TRBV30,NA,TRBJ2-1,NA,TGTGCCTGGAGTGTCGGGGGAACCGACAATGAGCAGTTCTTC,CAWSVGGTDNEQFF
TRBV3-1/TRBV3-2,NA,TRBJ2-2,NA,TGTGCCAGCAGCCACTGGGACACCCCAACCGGGGAGCTGTTTTTT,CASSHWDTPTGELFF
TRBV3-1/TRBV3-2,NA,TRBJ2-2,NA,TGTGCCAGCAGCCAGTCCCAGGGTCTGGGGGAGCTGTTTTTT,CASSQSQGLGELFF
TRBV4-1,TRBD2,TRBJ2-7,NA,TGCGCCAGCAGCCAGGCATTGACTAGCGCAGACTCCTACGAGCAGTACTTC,CASSQALTSADSYEQYF
TRBV27,TRBD1,TRBJ1-1,NA,TGTGCCAGCAGTTGGGACAGATTGAACACTGAAGCTTTCTTT,CASSWDRLNTEAFF
TRBV11-2,TRBD2,TRBJ2-5,NA,TGTGCCAGCACCACCCGACTAGCGCAAGAGACCCAGTACTTC,CASTTRLAQETQYF
TRBV11-2,TRBD2,TRBJ2-5,NA,TGTGCCAGCAGCTTATTTAAGGGGACCCGGACTAGCGGGCAAGAGACCCAGTACTTC,CASSLFKGTRTSGQETQYF
TRBV5-5,NA,TRBJ1-1,NA,TGTGCCAGCAGACCCTCCGGCACGGGAATGAACACTGAAGCTTTCTTT,CASRPSGTGMNTEAFF
TRBV3-1/TRBV3-2,TRBD1,TRBJ1-3,NA,TGTGCCAGCAGCCTTGGGACAGGGGGCTCTGGAAACACCATATATTTT,CASSLGTGGSGNTIYF
TRBV3-1/TRBV3-2,NA,TRBJ2-3,NA,TGTGCCAGCAGGGAAACAGGCAGCACAGATACGCAGTATTTT,CASRETGSTDTQYF
TRBV7-2,TRBD1,TRBJ1-2,NA,TGTGCCAGCAGCTTAGCGGGACAGGCTATCTATGGCTACACCTTC,CASSLAGQAIYGYTF
TRBV7-9,TRBD2,TRBJ2-7,few,TGTGCCAGCAGCTTAAGGAGAGGACTAGCGGGACGAAATTACGAGCAGTACTTC,CASSLRRGLAGRNYEQYF
TRBV6-1,NA,TRBJ1-2,NA,TGTGCCAGCAGTGAACAGGGCTTCTATGGCTACACCTTC,CASSEQGFYGYTF
TRBV6-2/TRBV6-3,TRBD2,TRBJ2-1,NA,TGTGCCAGCAGTTACAGGTCAGCGGGAAGCAATGAGCAGTTCTTC,CASSYRSAGSNEQFF
TRBV27,NA,TRBJ1-2,NA,TGTGCCAGCAGTTTAGCTGCAGGGGCCTATGGCTACACCTTC,CASSLAAGAYGYTF
TRBV7-9,TRBD1,TRBJ1-1,NA,TGTGCCAGCAGCTCCCGGGACAGACTCAACACTGAAGCTTTCTTT,CASSSRDRLNTEAFF
TRBV29-1,TRBD1,TRBJ2-7,NA,TGCAGCGTTGGACGACCGGGACAGGGGAGTTACGAGCAGTACTTC,CSVGRPGQGSYEQYF
TRBV7-6,TRBD1,TRBJ1-4,NA,TGTGCCAGCAGCCCGATTAATTCAGGGGGGAAACTGTTTTTT,CASSPINSGGKLFF
TRBV28,TRBD2,TRBJ2-5,NA,TGTGCCAGCAGGGCGGGACTAGCGGGATTAAAGACCCAGTACTTC,CASRAGLAGLKTQYF
TRBV5-1,TRBD1,TRBJ2-7,NA,TGCGCCAGCAGCCCCCGGGGGACAGGGGTCCCCTACGAGCAGTACTTC,CASSPRGTGVPYEQYF
TRBV12-5,TRBD1,TRBJ2-4,NA,TGTGCTAGTGCCCTCAATTACAGGGGGGACATTCAGTACTTC,CASALNYRGDIQYF
TRBV7-8,TRBD1,TRBJ1-1,NA,TGTGCCAGCAGCCCAACCGGGACAGGGACATCTGAAGCTTTCTTT,CASSPTGTGTSEAFF
TRBV5-1,TRBD1,TRBJ1-6,NA,TGCGCCAGCAGTCGAGCGGGACAGGGAGGATCACCCCTCCACTTT,CASSRAGQGGSPLHF
TRBV5-1,TRBD1,TRBJ1-2,NA,TGCGCCAGCAGCTTGCTCGACAGGGCCGGTGGCTACACCTTC,CASSLLDRAGGYTF
TRBV9,NA,TRBJ2-5,NA,TGTGCCAGCAGCGTAGGGTCAGGGGTTCAAGAGACCCAGTACTTC,CASSVGSGVQETQYF
TRBV5-5,TRBD2,TRBJ2-2,NA,TGTGCCAGCAGCTACCGACTAGCGGGTGCCACCGGGGAGCTGTTTTTT,CASSYRLAGATGELFF
TRBV6-4,TRBD2,TRBJ2-1,NA,TGTGCCAGCAGTGAGCATGTTGGGACTAGCCAGTTCTTC,CASSEHVGTSQFF
TRBV7-3,NA,TRBJ2-5,NA,TGTGCCAGCAGCTCCCACGCCGCGGGGGCAGAGACCCAGTACTTC,CASSSHAAGAETQYF
TRBV7-2,NA,TRBJ1-1,NA,TGTGCCAGCAGCTTAGGCGGGTGGGGAACTGAAGCTTTCTTT,CASSLGGWGTEAFF
TRBV6-6,NA,TRBJ2-1,once,TGTGCCAGCAGTTACCGGGATTACAATGAGCAGTTCTTC,CASSYRDYNEQFF
TRBV9,NA,TRBJ2-5,NA,TGTGCCAGCAGCGTGTCTCTATCGGAGACCCAGTACTTC,CASSVSLSETQYF
TRBV7-9,NA,TRBJ1-2,NA,TGTGCCAGCAGCTCCAGGGGCTCGGGTGGCTACACCTTC,CASSSRGSGGYTF
TRBV12-3/TRBV12-4,NA,TRBJ1-5,NA,TGTGCCAGCAGTTTTTGGGAGGATCAGCCCCAGCATTTT,CASSFWEDQPQHF
TRBV28,TRBD1,TRBJ1-2,once,TGTGCCAGCACCGGCGGGACAGGGGGCTTCGGCTACACCTTC,CASTGGTGGFGYTF
TRBV6-6,TRBD2,TRBJ2-3,NA,TGTGCCAGCACTTTTAGCGGGGGGGCCACAGATACGCAGTATTTT,CASTFSGGATDTQYF
TRBV6-1,NA,TRBJ1-5,NA,TGTGCCAGCAGTGAGAGGGAGGTACTTCAGCCCCAGCATTTT,CASSEREVLQPQHF
TRBV27,TRBD2,TRBJ2-1,NA,TGTGCCAGCAGTTTCATAGCGGGAGGTCGGGGGGAGCAGTTCTTC,CASSFIAGGRGEQFF